A selection of T cell receptor beta chains follows, all from one sample in a study of cytomegalovirus exposure and HLA in healthy donors. Profiling relied on immunoSEQ multiplex PCR, and the TCRdb table lists in-frame clones only, not all of them. The data show approximately 100,000 clones, 10% seen once. What was sequenced was PBMCs. The receptor source for this set is a man aged 40-49 years in good health and CMV-seropositive. The CDR3 runs from the conserved cysteine through the conserved F or W. Clone size, where shown, is once, few, many, or a class for clones that have expanded.

j_gene: TRBJ2-5
abundance: -
v_gene: TRBV27
CDR3aa: CASSPGTSGRETQYF

j_gene: TRBJ1-2
abundance: few
v_gene: TRBV28
CDR3aa: CASSSGTAYGYTF

j_gene: TRBJ2-5
abundance: -
v_gene: TRBV20-1
CDR3aa: CSARDFETQYF

j_gene: TRBJ2-3
abundance: -
v_gene: TRBV20-1
CDR3aa: CSATGSDTQYF

j_gene: TRBJ2-1
abundance: once
v_gene: TRBV11-3
CDR3aa: CASSPSLRRDEQFF

j_gene: TRBJ1-5
abundance: -
v_gene: TRBV7-6
CDR3aa: CASSSGQASNQPQHF

j_gene: TRBJ2-4
abundance: few
v_gene: TRBV6-5
CDR3aa: CASSFSPGTSGFQYF

j_gene: TRBJ1-1
abundance: -
v_gene: TRBV27
CDR3aa: CASSLWANTEAFF

j_gene: TRBJ1-4
abundance: few
v_gene: TRBV7-9
CDR3aa: CASSSTDRGELFF

j_gene: TRBJ2-1
abundance: -
v_gene: TRBV5-6
CDR3aa: CASRLAGGPGEQFF

j_gene: TRBJ1-5
abundance: -
v_gene: TRBV4-1
CDR3aa: CASSQETGGSQPQHF

j_gene: TRBJ2-1
abundance: -
v_gene: TRBV4-1
CDR3aa: CASSQGPPRGNYNEQFF

j_gene: TRBJ2-7
abundance: -
v_gene: TRBV9
CDR3aa: CASSVLPGGRSYEQYF

j_gene: TRBJ2-3
abundance: -
v_gene: TRBV5-1
CDR3aa: CASSFGSGNTDTQYF

j_gene: TRBJ2-7
abundance: -
v_gene: TRBV6-4
CDR3aa: CASSEHRWTSTYEQYF

j_gene: TRBJ1-5
abundance: -
v_gene: TRBV28
CDR3aa: CASRLTGSQPQHF